The 21 T cell receptor beta chains listed next were all sequenced from one sample in a study of cytomegalovirus exposure and HLA in healthy donors. Researchers ran the PCR with 60 Vbeta and 13 Jbeta primers. Libraries were prepared by immunoSEQ multiplex PCR; TCRdb keeps only in-frame clonotypes and omits some of them. The sample gives fewer than 130,000 clones, approximately 82% of which show up once; about an eighth is in the top ten. Sequencing was carried out using PBMCs. All receptors derive from a man aged 30 to 45 in good health and CMV-seropositive.

The rearrangement joins TRBV6-4 to TRBJ2-2; weak D call: TRBD1 (6 bases). CDR3 length: 14 residues. Trimming removed 10 bases at V and 1 base at J, with 13 bases between. Germline values: CDR1 MRHNA, CDR2 SNTAGT. The CDR3 DNA follows: TGTGCCAAGAAAGGCAGGGGGAACACCGGGGAGCTGTTTTTT. Its protein product is CAKKGRGNTGELFF.

This chain joins TRBV7-9 and TRBJ1-2; unclear D gene. The CDR3 loop spans 13 amino acids. Germline CDR1 SEHNR, CDR2 FQNEAQ (reference sequence). Trimming pared 3 bases from V and 3 bases from J, leaving 8 bases between. The CDR3 coding sequence is TGTGCCAGCAGCTTCCCCGTTGACTATGGCTACACCTTC. The encoded protein is CASSFPVDYGYTF.

This rearrangement joins TRBV4-1 to TRBJ2-7; 7 positions match TRBD1. Unmatched junction bases numbered 12, after V lost 10 bases and J lost 3 bases. The CDR3 has 14 residues. The germline V gene has CDR1 MGHRA and CDR2 YSYEKL. In nucleotides, the CDR3 is TGCGCCACGACCCGGGACAGCAGTCTCTACGAGCAGTACTTC. This sequence encodes CATTRDSSLYEQYF.

The chain combines TRBV6-5 with TRBJ2-5; D unclear. This CDR3 has 15 amino acids. V was trimmed by 5 bases and J by 5 bases, leaving 18 bases between them. CDR1 MNHEY and CDR2 SVGAGI come from the germline V gene. CDR3 in DNA: TGTGCCAGCAGTCGTTGGCAGGCCTCCGTTGAGACCCAGTACTTC. Translated, it gives CASSRWQASVETQYF.

The chain links TRBV6-5 to TRBJ2-7, with no clear D. The V end was cut by 0 bases, the J end by 0 bases, with 9 bases between. There are 15 residues in the CDR3. Germline CDR1 MNHEY, CDR2 SVGAGI. The CDR3 here is CASSYSVLDSYEQYF. The DNA of the CDR3 is TGTGCCAGCAGTTACTCGGTGTTAGACTCCTACGAGCAGTACTTC.

The V call is TRBV7-2, the J call TRBJ2-5; 11 bases line up with TRBD2. The CDR3 has 17 amino acids. Germline-derived CDR1 and CDR2 are SGHTA and FQGNSA. V shed 5 bases, J shed 1 base, and the junction held 9 bases outside the gene matches. CDR3 nucleotide sequence: TGTGCCAGCAGCCCAAGCTCTAGCGGGGGGTTCCAAGAGACCCAGTACTTC. This gives the protein CASSPSSSGGFQETQYF. Looking up the rest from reference TRBV7-2 and TRBJ2-5 gives the full variable domain: GAGVSQSPSNKVTEKGKDVELRCDPISGHTALYWYRQSLGQGLEFLIYFQGNSAPDKSGLPSDRFSAERTGGSVSTLTIQRTQQEDSAVYLCASSPSSSGGFQETQYFGPGTRLLVL.

In its sample, this clone was seen a few times. J is TRBJ2-7 and V is TRBV5-4; D perhaps matches TRBD2 (6 bases). Trimming cost V 3 bases and J 2 bases, with 15 bases left between them. The CDR3 totals 15 residues. Germline V gene sequence: CDR1 SGHNT, CDR2 YYREEE (reference sequence). DNA of the CDR3: TGTGCCAGCAGCTGGGATAGCGGTGGGGCCTACGAGCAGTACTTC. Translating gives CASSWDSGGAYEQYF.

The rearrangement joins TRBV2 to TRBJ2-5, with 11 bases aligning to TRBD1. The V segment lost 7 bases and the J segment 4 bases; nucleotides outside the gene matches: 8. CDR1 is SNHLY and CDR2 is FYNNEI in the germline V gene. This CDR3 is built from 15 residues. CDR3 amino acids: CASTDSGTGGETQYF. CDR3 nucleotide sequence: TGTGCCAGCACTGATTCCGGGACAGGGGGAGAGACCCAGTACTTC.

This clone came up once. For the CDR3, the DNA is TGTGCCAGCTCATCCAGCGGGACCTGGGAGACCCAGTACTTC. It is translated as CASSSSGTWETQYF. The chain is built from TRBV18 and TRBJ2-5, with TRBD2 identical over 7 bases. The CDR3 consists of 14 residues. After removal of 5 bases from V and 5 bases from J, the junction contained 8 bases not matched to a gene. Per germline, CDR1 KGHSH and CDR2 LQKENI.

Regarding this clone: The junction and the germline gene differ at one end; a read error may be behind it. The gene calls are TRBV7-9 and TRBJ1-1, with 10 bases that match TRBD1. Germline assignment: CDR1 SEHNR and CDR2 FQNEAQ (reference sequence). This CDR3 spans 13 amino acids. The CDR3 sequence: CASSPGTGADAFF. The CDR3 DNA sequence: TGTGCCAGCAGCCCAGGGACAGGGGCTGACGCTTTCTTT.

This rearrangement joins TRBV2 to TRBJ1-4, with 7 bases identical to TRBD1. Germline trimming cut 4 bases from V and 11 bases from J; bases unmatched to any gene: 10. The CDR3 length is 14 residues. Germline assignment: CDR1 SNHLY and CDR2 FYNNEI. The CDR3 reads CASSVSDRNRKLFF. The CDR3 DNA reads TGTGCCAGCAGTGTTTCGGACAGGAATCGGAAACTGTTTTTT.

This chain joins TRBV15 and TRBJ1-5, with a weak D call TRBD1 (6 bases). The germline V gene encodes CDR1 LNHNV and CDR2 YYDKDF (reference sequence). Trimming removed 1 base at V and 5 bases at J, with 12 bases between. The CDR3 is made up of 15 amino acids. The CDR3 protein is CATSRGTGKYQPQHF. The DNA for the CDR3 is TGTGCCACCAGCAGAGGAACAGGGAAGTATCAGCCCCAGCATTTT.

The chain joins TRBV4-1 to TRBJ1-6; the D is unclear. V was trimmed by 4 bases and J by 6 bases, leaving 10 bases between them. Per germline, CDR1 MGHRA and CDR2 YSYEKL. There are 14 residues in the CDR3. The CDR3 DNA follows: TGCGCCAGCAGCCCGGGAGGGTCTAATTCACCCCTCCACTTT. Translation gives CASSPGGSNSPLHF.

V is TRBV5-4 and J is TRBJ2-3; perhaps TRBD1 as D (5 bases). The CDR3 covers 14 residues. Germline-derived CDR1 and CDR2 are SGHNT and YYREEE (reference sequence). V lost 0 bases to trimming and J lost 5 bases, with 10 bases between them. DNA for the CDR3: TGTGCCAGCAGCTTGGGGGGCTCGGTAGATACGCAGTATTTT. Protein sequence: CASSLGGSVDTQYF.

The chain is built from TRBV7-9 and TRBJ2-3, with TRBD2 matching 8 bases. From germline, CDR1 is SEHNR and CDR2 FQNEAQ (reference sequence). The V and J ends lost 4 bases and 4 bases, in that order; junction bases with no gene match: 10. CDR3 length: 16 residues. The chain's CDR3 is CASSSGISGAADTQYF. DNA of the CDR3: TGTGCCAGCAGCTCGGGCATTAGCGGGGCCGCAGATACGCAGTATTTT.

This chain connects TRBV4-3 to TRBJ2-7; 7 bases map to TRBD1. This CDR3 has 15 residues. The germline CDR1 and CDR2 sequences are LGHNA and YSLEER. V gave up 1 base and J gave up 2 bases; unmatched junction bases: 5. For the CDR3, the DNA is TGCGCCAGCAGCCAAGCGGACAGGTTCCCCTACGAGCAGTACTTC. Translated: CASSQADRFPYEQYF.

About this clone: Mismatch with germline at one junction end may stem from a read error. The genes are TRBV5-1 and TRBJ1-2; D is unresolved. The CDR3 totals 13 residues. The germline V gene has CDR1 SGHRS and CDR2 YFSETQ. CDR3 DNA sequence: TGCGCCAGCAGCTCCCCCAGTAACTATGGCCACACCTTC. Its translation: CASSSPSNYGHTF.

This chain connects TRBV6-1 to TRBJ2-5, with TRBD2 matching over 7 bases. CDR1 is MNHNS, CDR2 SASEGT, per germline. Unmatched junction bases numbered 3, after V lost 1 base and J lost 4 bases. This CDR3 has 14 residues. The CDR3 reads CASSEGPGGETQYF. Written as DNA, the CDR3 is TGTGCCAGCAGTGAAGGGCCGGGAGGAGAGACCCAGTACTTC.

This chain uses TRBV27 with TRBJ2-7; D remains ambiguous. CDR3 size: 13 residues. The germline V and J ends were trimmed by 2 bases and 7 bases, with 12 bases remaining between them. CDR1 MNHEY and CDR2 SMNVEV come from the germline V gene (reference sequence). The CDR3 spells CASSLLPRKEQYF. In DNA form, the CDR3 reads TGTGCCAGCAGTTTACTTCCGCGTAAGGAGCAGTACTTC.

This chain connects TRBV4-3 to TRBJ2-3, with D possibly being TRBD2 (7 bases). This CDR3 is built from 19 residues. CDR1 is LGHNA, CDR2 YSLEER, per germline. Deletions cut 0 bases from V and 4 bases from J, with 23 bases between. The CDR3 here is CASSQDGPSRGGPPDTQYF. The CDR3 nucleotides are TGCGCCAGCAGCCAAGATGGGCCTTCGAGGGGGGGCCCCCCAGATACGCAGTATTTT.

V usage is TRBV15 and J usage is TRBJ2-1; perhaps TRBD2 as D (7 bases). Trimming stripped 0 bases from V and 1 base from J, with 13 bases between. Germline V gene lookup returns CDR1 LNHNV and CDR2 YYDKDF (reference sequence). This CDR3 region has 17 residues. The CDR3 sequence is CATSRDRGGLSYNEQFF. The CDR3 nucleotides are TGTGCCACCAGCAGAGATAGGGGGGGGCTATCCTACAATGAGCAGTTCTTC.